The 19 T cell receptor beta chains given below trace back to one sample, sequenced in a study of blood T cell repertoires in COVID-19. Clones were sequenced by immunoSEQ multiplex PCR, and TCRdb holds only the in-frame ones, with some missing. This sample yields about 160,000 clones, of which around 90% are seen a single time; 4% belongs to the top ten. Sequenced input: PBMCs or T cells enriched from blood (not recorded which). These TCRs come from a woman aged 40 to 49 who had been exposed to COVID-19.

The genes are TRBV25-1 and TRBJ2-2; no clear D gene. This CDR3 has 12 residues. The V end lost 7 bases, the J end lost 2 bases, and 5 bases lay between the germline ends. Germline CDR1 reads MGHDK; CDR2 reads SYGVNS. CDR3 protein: CASTLNTGELFF. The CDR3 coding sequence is TGTGCCAGCACCCTTAACACCGGGGAGCTGTTTTTT.

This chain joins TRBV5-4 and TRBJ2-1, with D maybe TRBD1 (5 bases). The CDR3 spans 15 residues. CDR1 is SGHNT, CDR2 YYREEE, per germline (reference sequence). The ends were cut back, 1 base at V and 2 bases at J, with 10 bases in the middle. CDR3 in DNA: TGTGCCAGCAGCTTGACGGCAGGGACCTACAATGAGCAGTTCTTC. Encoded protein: CASSLTAGTYNEQFF.

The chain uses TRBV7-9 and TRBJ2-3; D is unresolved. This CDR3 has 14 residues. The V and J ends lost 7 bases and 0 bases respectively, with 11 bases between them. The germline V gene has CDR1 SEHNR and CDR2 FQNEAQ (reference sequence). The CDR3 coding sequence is TGTGCCAGCATACTATTATCTAGCACAGATACGCAGTATTTT. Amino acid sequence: CASILLSSTDTQYF.

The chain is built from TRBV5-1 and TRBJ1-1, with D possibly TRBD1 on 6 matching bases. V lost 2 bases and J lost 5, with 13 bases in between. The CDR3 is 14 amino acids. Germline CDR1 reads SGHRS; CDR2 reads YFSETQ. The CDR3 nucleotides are TGCGCCAGCAGCTTCCAGGGGATCGGGACTGAAGCTTTCTTT. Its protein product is CASSFQGIGTEAFF.

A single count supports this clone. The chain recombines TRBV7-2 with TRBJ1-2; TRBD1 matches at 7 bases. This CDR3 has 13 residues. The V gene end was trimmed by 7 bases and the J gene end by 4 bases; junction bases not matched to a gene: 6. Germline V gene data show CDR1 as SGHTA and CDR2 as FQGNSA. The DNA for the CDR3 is TGTGCCAGCAAACTCGACAGGGCCTATGGCTACACCTTC. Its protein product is CASKLDRAYGYTF. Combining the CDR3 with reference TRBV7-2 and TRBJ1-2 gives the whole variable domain GAGVSQSPSNKVTEKGKDVELRCDPISGHTALYWYRQSLGQGLEFLIYFQGNSAPDKSGLPSDRFSAERTGGSVSTLTIQRTQQEDSAVYLCASKLDRAYGYTFGSGTRLTVV.

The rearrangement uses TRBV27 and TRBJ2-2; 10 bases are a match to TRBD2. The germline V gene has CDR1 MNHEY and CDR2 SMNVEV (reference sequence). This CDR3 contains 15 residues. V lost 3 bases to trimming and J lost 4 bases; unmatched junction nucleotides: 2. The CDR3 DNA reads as TGTGCCAGCAGTTTTTTAGCGGGAGGCACCGGGGAGCTGTTTTTT. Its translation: CASSFLAGGTGELFF.

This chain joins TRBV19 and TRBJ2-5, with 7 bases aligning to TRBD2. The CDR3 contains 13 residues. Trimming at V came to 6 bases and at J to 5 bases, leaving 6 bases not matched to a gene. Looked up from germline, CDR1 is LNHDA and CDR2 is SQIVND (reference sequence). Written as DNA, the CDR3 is TGTGCCAGTAGCAAGCCCGGGGGGGAGACCCAGTACTTC. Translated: CASSKPGGETQYF.

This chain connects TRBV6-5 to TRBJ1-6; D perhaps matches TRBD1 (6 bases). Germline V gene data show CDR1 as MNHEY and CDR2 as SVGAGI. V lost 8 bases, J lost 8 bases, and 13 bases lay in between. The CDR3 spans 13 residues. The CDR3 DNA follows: TGTGCCAGCCGCCGGACAGAATATTCACCCCTCCACTTT. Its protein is CASRRTEYSPLHF.

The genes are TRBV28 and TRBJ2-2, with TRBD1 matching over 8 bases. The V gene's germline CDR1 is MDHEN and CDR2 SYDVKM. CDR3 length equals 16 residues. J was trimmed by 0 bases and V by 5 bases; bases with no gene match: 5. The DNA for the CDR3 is TGTGCCAGCAGTCCGTGGACAGGGTCGAACACCGGGGAGCTGTTTTTT. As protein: CASSPWTGSNTGELFF.

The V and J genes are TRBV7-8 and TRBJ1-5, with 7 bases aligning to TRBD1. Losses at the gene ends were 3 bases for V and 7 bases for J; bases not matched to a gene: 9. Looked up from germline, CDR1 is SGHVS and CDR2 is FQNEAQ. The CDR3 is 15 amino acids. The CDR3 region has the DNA TGTGCCAGCAGCTTGGACAGGAGGGTTGGACAGCCCCAGCATTTT. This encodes CASSLDRRVGQPQHF.

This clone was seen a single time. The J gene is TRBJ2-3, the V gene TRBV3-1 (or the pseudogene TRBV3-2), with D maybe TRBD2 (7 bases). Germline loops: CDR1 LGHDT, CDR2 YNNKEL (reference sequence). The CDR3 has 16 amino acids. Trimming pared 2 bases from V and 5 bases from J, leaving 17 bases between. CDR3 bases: TGTGCCAGCAGCCAATTGTGGGGGGGGGCCGGAGATACGCAGTATTTT. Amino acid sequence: CASSQLWGGAGDTQYF.

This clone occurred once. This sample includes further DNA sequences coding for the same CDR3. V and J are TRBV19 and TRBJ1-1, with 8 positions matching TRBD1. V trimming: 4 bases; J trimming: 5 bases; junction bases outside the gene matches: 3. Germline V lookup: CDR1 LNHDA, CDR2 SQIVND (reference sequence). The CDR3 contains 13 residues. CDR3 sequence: CASSTDRATEAFF. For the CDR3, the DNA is TGTGCCAGTAGTACGGACAGGGCAACTGAAGCTTTCTTT.

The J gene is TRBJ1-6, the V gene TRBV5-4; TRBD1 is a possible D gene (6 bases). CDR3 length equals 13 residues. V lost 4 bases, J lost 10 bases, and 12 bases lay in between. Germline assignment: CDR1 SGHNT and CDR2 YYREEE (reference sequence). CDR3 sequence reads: CASSETGTSPLHF. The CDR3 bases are TGTGCCAGCAGCGAAACAGGGACCTCACCCCTCCACTTT. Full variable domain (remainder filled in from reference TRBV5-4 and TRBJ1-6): ETGVTQSPTHLIKTRGQQVTLRCSSQSGHNTVSWYQQALGQGPQFIFQYYREEENGRGNFPPRFSGLQFPNYSSELNVNALELDDSALYLCASSETGTSPLHFGNGTRLTVT.

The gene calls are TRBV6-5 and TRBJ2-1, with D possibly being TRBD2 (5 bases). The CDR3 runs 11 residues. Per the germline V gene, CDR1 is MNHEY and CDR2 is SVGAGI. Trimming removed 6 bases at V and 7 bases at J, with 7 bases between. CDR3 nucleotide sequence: TGTGCCAGCAGAACGGGGAATGAGCAGTTCTTC. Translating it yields CASRTGNEQFF.

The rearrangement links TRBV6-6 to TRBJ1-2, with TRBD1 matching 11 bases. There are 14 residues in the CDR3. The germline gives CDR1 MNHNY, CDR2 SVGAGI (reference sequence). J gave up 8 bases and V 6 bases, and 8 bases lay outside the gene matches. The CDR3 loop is CASSEGTGGRGYTF. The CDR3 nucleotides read TGTGCCAGCAGCGAAGGGACAGGGGGACGGGGCTACACCTTC.

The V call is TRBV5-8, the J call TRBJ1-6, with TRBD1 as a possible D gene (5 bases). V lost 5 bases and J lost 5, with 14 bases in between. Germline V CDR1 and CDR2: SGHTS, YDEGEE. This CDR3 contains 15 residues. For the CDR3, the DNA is TGTGCCAGCAGAGCGAATCAGGGAAATAATTCACCCCTCCACTTT. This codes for CASRANQGNNSPLHF.

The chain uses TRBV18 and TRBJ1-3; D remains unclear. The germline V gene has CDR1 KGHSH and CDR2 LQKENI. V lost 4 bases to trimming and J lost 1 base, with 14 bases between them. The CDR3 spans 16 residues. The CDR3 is CASSLGGPASGNTIYF. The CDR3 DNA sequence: TGTGCCAGCTCACTGGGAGGACCCGCGTCTGGAAACACCATATATTTT.

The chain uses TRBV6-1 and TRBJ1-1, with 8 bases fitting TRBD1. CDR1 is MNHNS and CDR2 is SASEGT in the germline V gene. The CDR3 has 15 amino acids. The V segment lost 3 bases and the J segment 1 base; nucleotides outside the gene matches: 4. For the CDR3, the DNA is TGTGCCAGCAGTGACCCAGGGGGCACGAACACTGAAGCTTTCTTT. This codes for CASSDPGGTNTEAFF.

The CDR3 loop reads CASSLGVAGGFSYNEQFF. For the CDR3, the DNA is TGTGCCAGCAGCCTTGGAGTAGCGGGGGGTTTCTCCTACAATGAGCAGTTCTTC. V usage is TRBV7-6 and J usage is TRBJ2-1, with 10 bases identical to TRBD2. The CDR3 runs 18 residues. V dropped 5 bases and J dropped 0; count of bases not matched to a gene: 10. Germline loops: CDR1 SGHVS, CDR2 FNYEAQ.